This TCR beta chain was profiled in a study of PD-L1 blockade in urothelial cancer. The repertoire was sequenced with immunoSEQ multiplex PCR; TCRdb's copy has only in-frame clones and lacks some. The sample has around 100,000 clones; 91% are singletons. V trimming: 4 bases; J trimming: 6 bases; junction bases outside the gene matches: 7. This CDR3 spans 15 amino acids. Germline CDR1 is SGHRS and CDR2 is YFSETQ. The sequence was obtained from a woman older than 75 with urothelial cancer. The genes are TRBV5-1 and TRBJ2-3; 11 bases fit TRBD2. The sample in question was PBMCs, obtained around atezolizumab (anti-PD-L1) treatment. This CDR3 reads CASSRTSGRADTQYF. The CDR3 DNA is TGCGCCAGCAGCCGCACTAGCGGGAGAGCGGATACGCAGTATTTT.